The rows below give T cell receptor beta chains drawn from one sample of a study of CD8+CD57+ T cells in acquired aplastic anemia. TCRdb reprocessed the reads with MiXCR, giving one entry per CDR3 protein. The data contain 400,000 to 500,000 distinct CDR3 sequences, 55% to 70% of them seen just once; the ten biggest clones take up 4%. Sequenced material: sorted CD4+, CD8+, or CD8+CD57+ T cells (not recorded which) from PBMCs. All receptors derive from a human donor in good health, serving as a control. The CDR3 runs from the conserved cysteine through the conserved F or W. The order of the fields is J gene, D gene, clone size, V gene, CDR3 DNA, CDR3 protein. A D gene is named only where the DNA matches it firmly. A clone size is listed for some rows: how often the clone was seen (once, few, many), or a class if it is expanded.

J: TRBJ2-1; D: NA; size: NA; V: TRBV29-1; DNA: TGCAGCGTTGAAGGGAGGGGCGGCTCGGGTGAGCAGTTCTTC; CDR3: CSVEGRGGSGEQFF
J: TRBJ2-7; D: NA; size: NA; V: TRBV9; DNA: TGTGCCAGCAGCAAGGACGGGGCTGGGGCCAACGTCCAGTACTTC; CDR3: CASSKDGAGANVQYF
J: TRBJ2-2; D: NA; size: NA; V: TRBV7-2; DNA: TGTGCCAGCAGCCCGGGGCTGGGGGTGGGGGAGTTGTTTTTT; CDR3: CASSPGLGVGELFF
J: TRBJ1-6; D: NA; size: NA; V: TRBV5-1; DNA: TGCGCCAGCAGCTTAGCAGGGGCTGAGGTCCTCCACTTT; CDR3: CASSLAGAEVLHF
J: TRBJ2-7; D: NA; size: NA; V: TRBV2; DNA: TGTGGCAGCAGTGCTTCAGGGACCTACGAGCAGTACTTC; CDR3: CGSSASGTYEQYF
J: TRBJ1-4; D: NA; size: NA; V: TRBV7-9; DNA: TGTGCCAGCAGTGAAAGGGAAAACGTGTTTTTT; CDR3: CASSERENVFF
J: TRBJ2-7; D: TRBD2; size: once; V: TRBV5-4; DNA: TGTGCCAGCAGCTTAGCGGGGCCACCCCAGGGACACGAGCAGTACTTC; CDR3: CASSLAGPPQGHEQYF
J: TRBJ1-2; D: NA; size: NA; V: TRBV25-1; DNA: TGTGCCAGCAGCCCACAGGCCTATCCTAACTATGGCTACACCTTC; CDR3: CASSPQAYPNYGYTF
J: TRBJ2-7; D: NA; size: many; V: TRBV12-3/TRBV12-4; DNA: TGTGCCAGCAGTGGAGGGGCAGTCTCCTACGAGCAGTACTTC; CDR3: CASSGGAVSYEQYF
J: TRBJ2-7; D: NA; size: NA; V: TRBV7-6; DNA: TGTGCCAGCAGCTTAAGAGCCGTTGAGGAGTTCTTCGGGTACGAGCAGTACTTC; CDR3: CASSLRAVEEFFGYEQYF
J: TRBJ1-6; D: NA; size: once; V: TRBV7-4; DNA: TGCGCCAGCAGCCCAGGGGACTACGACGATTCTCACCTCCACTTT; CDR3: CASSPGDYDDSHLHF
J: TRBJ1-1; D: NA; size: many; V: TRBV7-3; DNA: TGTGCCAGCAGCTTTGCGCCAGACACTGAAGCTTTCTTT; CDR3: CASSFAPDTEAFF
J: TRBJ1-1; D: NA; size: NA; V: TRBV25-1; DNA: TGTGCCAGTTCCGACAACTTCAACACTGAAGCTTTCTTT; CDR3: CASSDNFNTEAFF
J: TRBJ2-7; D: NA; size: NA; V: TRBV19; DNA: TGTGCCAGTAGTATAGAGGGTAATTTAGTCTACGAGCAGTACTTC; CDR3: CASSIEGNLVYEQYF
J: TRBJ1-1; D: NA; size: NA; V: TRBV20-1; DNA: TGCAGTGCTAGTAGGACTGACGCTGAAGCTTTCTTT; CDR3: CSASRTDAEAFF
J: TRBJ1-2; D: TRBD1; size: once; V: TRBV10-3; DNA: TGTGCCATCAGTGCACGCGACAGGGTTGGCTGCACCTTC; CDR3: CAISARDRVGCTF
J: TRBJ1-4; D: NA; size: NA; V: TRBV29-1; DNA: TGCAGCGTTGTAGTGGAGAACCGGGGGGCTGAAAAACTGTTTTTT; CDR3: CSVVVENRGAEKLFF
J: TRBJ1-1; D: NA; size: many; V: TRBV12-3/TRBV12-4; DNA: TGTGCCAGCAGTTTAGTGACCGGGCCTGCGGACACTGAAGCTTTCTTT; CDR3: CASSLVTGPADTEAFF
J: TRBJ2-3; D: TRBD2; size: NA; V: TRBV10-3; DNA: TGTGCCAGCAGGACTAGCGGGGGGGATAGCACAGATACGCAGTATTTT; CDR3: CASRTSGGDSTDTQYF
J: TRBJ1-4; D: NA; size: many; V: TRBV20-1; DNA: TGCAGTGCTAGAGACAGGGAAAAACTGTTTTTT; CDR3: CSARDREKLFF
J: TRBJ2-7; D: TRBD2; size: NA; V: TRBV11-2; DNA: TGTGCCAGCAGCCCAGTCGTAGGGCGGGGGGGCCCCTACGAGCAGTACTTC; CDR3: CASSPVVGRGGPYEQYF
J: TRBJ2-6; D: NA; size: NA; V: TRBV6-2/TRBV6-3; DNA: TGTGCCAGCAGTCTTGAGGGACTTACTGGGGCCAACGTCCTGACTTTC; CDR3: CASSLEGLTGANVLTF
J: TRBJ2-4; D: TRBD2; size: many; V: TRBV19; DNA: TGTGCCAGTAGCCGACTAGCGAACGCCAAAAACATTCAGTACTTC; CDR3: CASSRLANAKNIQYF
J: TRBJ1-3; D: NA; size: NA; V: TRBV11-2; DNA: TGTGCCAGTAGCCCTGGGGATACGGCGGCTCGAAACACCATATATTTT; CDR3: CASSPGDTAARNTIYF
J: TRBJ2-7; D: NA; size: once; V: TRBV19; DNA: TGTGCCAGTAGTATCTCGCGTAGCGGAACCGACGAGCAGTACTTC; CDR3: CASSISRSGTDEQYF
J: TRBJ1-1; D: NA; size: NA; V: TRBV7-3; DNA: TGTGCCAGCAGCTACGACACCTACGAGCAGAACTTCGGTTTCTTT; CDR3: CASSYDTYEQNFGFF
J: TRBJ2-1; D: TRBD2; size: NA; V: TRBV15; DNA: TGTGGCACCACTAGTAGCGGGGGGGATTCTGGAAATGAGCAGTTCTTC; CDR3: CGTTSSGGDSGNEQFF
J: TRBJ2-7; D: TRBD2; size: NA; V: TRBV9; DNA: TGTGCCAGCAGCAGGACTGGACTATCGGGAGGGAAGTTC; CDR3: CASSRTGLSGGKF
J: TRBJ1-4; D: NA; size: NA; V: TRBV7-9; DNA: TGTGCCAGCAGCGTACGCGAGAATACGCAGTATTTGTTTTTT; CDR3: CASSVRENTQYLFF
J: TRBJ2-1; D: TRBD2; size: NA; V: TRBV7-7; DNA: TGTGCTAGCAGCTTAGGATCGCTAGCGGGGGACAATGAGCAGTTCTTC; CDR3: CASSLGSLAGDNEQFF
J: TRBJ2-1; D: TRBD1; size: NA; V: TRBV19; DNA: TGTGCCAGTAGTATAGGGGACAGGGGCAATCCGCAGTTCTTC; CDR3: CASSIGDRGNPQFF
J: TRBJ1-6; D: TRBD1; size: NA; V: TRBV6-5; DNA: TGTGCCAGCAGCACAGGGGCCTATTCACCCCTCCACTTT; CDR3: CASSTGAYSPLHF
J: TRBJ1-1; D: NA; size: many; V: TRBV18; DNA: TGTGCCAGCTCACCACCGGTTAACACTGAAGCTTTCTTT; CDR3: CASSPPVNTEAFF
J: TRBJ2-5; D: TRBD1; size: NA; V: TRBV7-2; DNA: TGTGCCAGCAGCCAAGGGGGGGGACAGGGAGGAGAGACCCAGTACTTC; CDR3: CASSQGGGQGGETQYF
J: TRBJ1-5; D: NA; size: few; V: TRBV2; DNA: TGTGCCAGCAGCTTGATGGTGGGGCAGCCCCAGCATTTT; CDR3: CASSLMVGQPQHF